Following are 3 T cell receptor beta chains from one sample sequenced in a study of immune evolution from preneoplasia to lung adenocarcinoma. The data were produced by immunoSEQ multiplex PCR, yet TCRdb's version contains in-frame clones alone and is incomplete. The sample carries about 8,600 clones, more than 60% recorded once. The sequenced sample was FFPE lung adenocarcinoma in situ tissue. All receptors derive from a person aged 55-80 years with lung adenocarcinoma.

The rearrangement links TRBV29-1 to TRBJ1-2; D is perhaps TRBD1 (5 bases). The CDR3 is made up of 14 amino acids. The V end lost 4 bases, the J end lost 6 bases, and 18 bases lay between the germline ends. Germline V gene lookup returns CDR1 SQVTM and CDR2 ANQGSEA. CDR3 nucleotide sequence: TGCAGCGTTGGGGGGGGACCCCGGAGCGATGGCTACACCTTC. Its translation is CSVGGGPRSDGYTF.

V usage is TRBV7-9 and J usage is TRBJ2-3, with no clear D. The CDR3 runs to 15 residues. The V gene's germline CDR1 is SEHNR and CDR2 FQNEAQ (reference sequence). Trimming pared 6 bases from V and 2 bases from J, leaving 15 bases between. Here the CDR3 reads CASSFLAPTTDTQYF. CDR3 bases: TGTGCCAGCAGTTTCTTGGCCCCTACCACAGATACGCAGTATTTT.

The rearrangement uses TRBV4-1 and TRBJ1-4; no firm D call. Germline V CDR1 and CDR2: MGHRA, YSYEKL. This CDR3 has 14 amino acids. The V gene lost 0 bases and the J gene lost 8 bases, with 10 bases spanning the gap. CDR3 residues: CASSQDPNQEKLFF. CDR3 nucleotides: TGCGCCAGCAGCCAAGATCCGAATCAGGAAAAACTGTTTTTT.